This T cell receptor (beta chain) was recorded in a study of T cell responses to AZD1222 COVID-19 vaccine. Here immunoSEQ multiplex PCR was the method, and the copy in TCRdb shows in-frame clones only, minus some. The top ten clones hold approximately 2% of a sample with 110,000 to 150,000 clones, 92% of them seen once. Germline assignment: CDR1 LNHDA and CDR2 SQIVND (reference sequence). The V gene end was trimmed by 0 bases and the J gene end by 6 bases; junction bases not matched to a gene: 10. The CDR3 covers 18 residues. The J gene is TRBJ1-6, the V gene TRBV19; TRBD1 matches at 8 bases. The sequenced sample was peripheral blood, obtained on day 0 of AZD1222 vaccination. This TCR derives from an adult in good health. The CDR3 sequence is CASSIDRDRDRPNSPLHF. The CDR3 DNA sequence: TGTGCCAGTAGTATAGATCGGGACCGGGACAGGCCTAATTCACCCCTCCACTTT.